The subject of this entry is one T cell receptor (beta chain). PCR employed 60 Vbeta and 13 Jbeta primers. Sequencing was performed with immunoSEQ multiplex PCR; in TCRdb, only in-frame clones are kept and a portion is missing. The sample shows 150,000 to 200,000 clones, and 1% to 1.5% sits with its ten largest clones. The data belong to a study of cytomegalovirus exposure and HLA in healthy donors. Losses at the gene ends were 2 bases for V and 9 bases for J; bases not matched to a gene: 6. Germline CDR1 reads SGHAT; CDR2 reads FQNNGV. CDR3 length: 14 amino acids. This clonotype originated in a woman in her sixties in good health and CMV-seronegative. V usage is TRBV11-2 and J usage is TRBJ2-1; 8 bases fit TRBD2. Sequencing was carried out using PBMCs. The chain's CDR3 is CASSLQGSGIEQFF. The CDR3 DNA reads TGTGCCAGCAGCTTACAAGGTAGCGGGATTGAGCAGTTCTTC.